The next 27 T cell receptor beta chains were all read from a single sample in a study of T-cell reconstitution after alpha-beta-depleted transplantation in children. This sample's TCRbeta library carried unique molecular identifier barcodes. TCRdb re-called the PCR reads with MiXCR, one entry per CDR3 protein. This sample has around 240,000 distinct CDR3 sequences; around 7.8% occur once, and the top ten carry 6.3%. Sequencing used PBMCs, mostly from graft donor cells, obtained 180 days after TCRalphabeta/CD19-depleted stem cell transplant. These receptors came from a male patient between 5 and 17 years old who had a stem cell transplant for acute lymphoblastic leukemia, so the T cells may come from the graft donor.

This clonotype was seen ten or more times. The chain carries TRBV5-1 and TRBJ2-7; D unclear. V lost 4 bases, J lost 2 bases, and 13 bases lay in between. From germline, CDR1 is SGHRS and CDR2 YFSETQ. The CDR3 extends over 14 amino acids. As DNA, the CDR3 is TGCGCCAGCAGCGACACAGTCAATCCCTACGAGCAGTACTTC. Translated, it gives CASSDTVNPYEQYF.

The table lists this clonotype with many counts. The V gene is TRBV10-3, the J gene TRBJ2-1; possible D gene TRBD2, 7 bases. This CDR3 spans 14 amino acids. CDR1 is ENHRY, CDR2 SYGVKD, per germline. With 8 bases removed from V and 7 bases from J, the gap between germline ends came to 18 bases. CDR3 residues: CAIGSWRGLNEQFF. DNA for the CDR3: TGTGCCATCGGAAGTTGGCGGGGGCTAAATGAGCAGTTCTTC.

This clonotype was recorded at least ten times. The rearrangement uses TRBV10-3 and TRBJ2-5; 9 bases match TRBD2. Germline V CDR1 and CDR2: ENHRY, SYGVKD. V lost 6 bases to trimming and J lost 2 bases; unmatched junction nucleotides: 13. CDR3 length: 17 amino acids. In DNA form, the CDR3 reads TGTGCCATCAGGGCCTCACGGGAGCGGGGGGATCAAGAGACCCAGTACTTC. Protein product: CAIRASRERGDQETQYF.

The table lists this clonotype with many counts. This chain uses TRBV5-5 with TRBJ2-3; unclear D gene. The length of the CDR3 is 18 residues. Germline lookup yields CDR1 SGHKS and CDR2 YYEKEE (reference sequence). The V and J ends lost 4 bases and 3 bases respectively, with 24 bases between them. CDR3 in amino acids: CASSLDLPMGPATDTQYF. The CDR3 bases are TGTGCCAGCAGCCTTGACTTACCTATGGGCCCTGCTACAGATACGCAGTATTTT.

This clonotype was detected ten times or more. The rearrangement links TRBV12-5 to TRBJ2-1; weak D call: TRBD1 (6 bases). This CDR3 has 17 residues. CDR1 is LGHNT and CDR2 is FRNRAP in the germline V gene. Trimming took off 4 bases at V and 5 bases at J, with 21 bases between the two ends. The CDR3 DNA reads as TGTGCTAGTGGTTCCCGCCTCACAGGGAACCTCCACAATGAGCAGTTCTTC. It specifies CASGSRLTGNLHNEQFF.

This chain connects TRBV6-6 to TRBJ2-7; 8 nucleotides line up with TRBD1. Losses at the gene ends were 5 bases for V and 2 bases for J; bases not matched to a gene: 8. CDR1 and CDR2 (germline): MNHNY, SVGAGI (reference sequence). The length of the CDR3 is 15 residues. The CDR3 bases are TGTGCCAGCAGTGAAAGGACAGGGTCAACCTACGAGCAGTACTTC. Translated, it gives CASSERTGSTYEQYF.

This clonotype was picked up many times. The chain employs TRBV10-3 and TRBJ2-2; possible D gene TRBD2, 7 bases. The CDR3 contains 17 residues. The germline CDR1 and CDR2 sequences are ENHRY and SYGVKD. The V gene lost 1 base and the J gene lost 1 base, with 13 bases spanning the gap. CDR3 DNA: TGTGCCATCAGTGAGTTGAAAGGGGGGGTGAACACCGGGGAGCTGTTTTTT. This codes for CAISELKGGVNTGELFF.

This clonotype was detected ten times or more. CDR3 sequence reads: CASKGDRNQPQHF. The CDR3 nucleotides read TGTGCCTCTAAAGGGGACCGCAATCAGCCCCAGCATTTT. The chain uses TRBV6-6 and TRBJ1-5; the D gene is possibly TRBD1 (5 bases). The CDR3 has 13 residues. Trimming shortened V by 11 bases and J by 2 bases, and 13 bases separated the two germline ends. CDR1 and CDR2 from the germline V gene are MNHNY and SVGAGI (reference sequence).

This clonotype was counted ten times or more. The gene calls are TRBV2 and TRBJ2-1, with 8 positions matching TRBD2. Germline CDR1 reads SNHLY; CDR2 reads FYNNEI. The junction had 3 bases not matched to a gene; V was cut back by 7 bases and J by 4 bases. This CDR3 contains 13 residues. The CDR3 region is CASNGGDYNEQFF. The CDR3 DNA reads TGTGCCAGCAACGGGGGGGATTACAATGAGCAGTTCTTC.

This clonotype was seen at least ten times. CDR3 protein: CASSSLPTSGRARGYNEQFF. DNA of the CDR3: TGTGCCAGCAGCTCCCTTCCGACTAGCGGGAGGGCACGGGGCTACAATGAGCAGTTCTTC. V and J are TRBV7-9 and TRBJ2-1, with 14 bases aligning to TRBD2. V shed 4 bases, J shed 3 bases, and the junction held 14 bases outside the gene matches. The CDR3 loop spans 20 amino acids. Germline CDR1 SEHNR, CDR2 FQNEAQ (reference sequence).

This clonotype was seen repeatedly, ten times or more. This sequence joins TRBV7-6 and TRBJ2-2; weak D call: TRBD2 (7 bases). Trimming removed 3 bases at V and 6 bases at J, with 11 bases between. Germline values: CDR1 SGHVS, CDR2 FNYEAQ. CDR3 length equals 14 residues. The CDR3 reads CASSLAGAAGELFF. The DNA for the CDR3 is TGTGCCAGCAGCTTGGCGGGGGCGGCCGGGGAGCTGTTTTTT. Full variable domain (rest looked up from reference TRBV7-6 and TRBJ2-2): GAGVSQSPRYKVTKRGQDVALRCDPISGHVSLYWYRQALGQGPEFLTYFNYEAQQDKSGLPNDRFSAERPEGSISTLTIQRTEQRDSAMYRCASSLAGAAGELFFGEGSRLTVL.

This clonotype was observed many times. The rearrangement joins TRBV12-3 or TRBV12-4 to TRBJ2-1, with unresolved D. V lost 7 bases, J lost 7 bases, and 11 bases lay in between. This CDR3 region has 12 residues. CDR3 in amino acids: CASIGRVNEQFF. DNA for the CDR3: TGTGCCAGCATTGGACGCGTAAATGAGCAGTTCTTC.

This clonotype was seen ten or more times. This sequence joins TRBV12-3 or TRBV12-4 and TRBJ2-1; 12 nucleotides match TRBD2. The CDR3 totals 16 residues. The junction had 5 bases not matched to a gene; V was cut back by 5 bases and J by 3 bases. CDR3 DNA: TGTGCCAGCAGTCAACTAGCGGGAGGACTCTACAATGAGCAGTTCTTC. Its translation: CASSQLAGGLYNEQFF.

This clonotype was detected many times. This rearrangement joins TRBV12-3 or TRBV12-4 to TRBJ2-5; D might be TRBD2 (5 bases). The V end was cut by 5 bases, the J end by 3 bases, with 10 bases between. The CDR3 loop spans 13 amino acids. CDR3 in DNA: TGTGCCAGCAGTCACCACGGGGAAGAGACCCAGTACTTC. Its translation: CASSHHGEETQYF.

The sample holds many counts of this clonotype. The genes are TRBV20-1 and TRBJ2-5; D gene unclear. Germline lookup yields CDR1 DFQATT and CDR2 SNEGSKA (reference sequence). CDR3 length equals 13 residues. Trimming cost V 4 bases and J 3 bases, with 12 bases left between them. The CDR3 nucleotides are TGCAGTGCTAAGACTGGCTGGGAAGAGACCCAGTACTTC. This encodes CSAKTGWEETQYF.

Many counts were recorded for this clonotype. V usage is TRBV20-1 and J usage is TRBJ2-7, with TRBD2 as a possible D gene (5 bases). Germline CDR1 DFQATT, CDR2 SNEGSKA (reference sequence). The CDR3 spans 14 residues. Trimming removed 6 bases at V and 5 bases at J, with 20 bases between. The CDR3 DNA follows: TGCAGTGCGAACAGCCCCGGCGGGCAAGACGAGCAGTACTTC. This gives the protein CSANSPGGQDEQYF.

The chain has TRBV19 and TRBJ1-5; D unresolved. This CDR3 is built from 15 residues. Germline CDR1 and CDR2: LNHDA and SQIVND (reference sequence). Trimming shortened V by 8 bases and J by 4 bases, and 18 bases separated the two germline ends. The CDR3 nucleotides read TGTGCCAGTTCACAGCGGGATGTGGGGAATCAGCCCCAGCATTTT. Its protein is CASSQRDVGNQPQHF. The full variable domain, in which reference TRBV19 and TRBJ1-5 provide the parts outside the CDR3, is DGGITQSPKYLFRKEGQNVTLSCEQNLNHDAMYWYRQDPGQGLRLIYYSQIVNDFQKGDIAEGYSVSREKKESFPLTVTSAQKNPTAFYLCASSQRDVGNQPQHFGDGTRLSIL.

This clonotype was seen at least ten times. The CDR3 DNA follows: TGCAGCGTTGGGGGACAGGGACAGGTCACTGAAGCTTTCTTT. Translating gives CSVGGQGQVTEAFF. The chain links TRBV29-1 to TRBJ1-1; TRBD1 aligns across 9 bases. The CDR3 is 14 residues long. The V gene end was trimmed by 4 bases and the J gene end by 4 bases; junction bases not matched to a gene: 7. Germline loops: CDR1 SQVTM, CDR2 ANQGSEA.

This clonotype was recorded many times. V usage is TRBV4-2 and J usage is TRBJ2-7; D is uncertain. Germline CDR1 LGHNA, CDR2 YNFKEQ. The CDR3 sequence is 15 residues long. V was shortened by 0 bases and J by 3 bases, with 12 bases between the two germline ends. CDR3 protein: CASSQDRQVFYEQYF. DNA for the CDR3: TGTGCCAGCAGCCAAGATCGCCAGGTGTTCTACGAGCAGTACTTC.

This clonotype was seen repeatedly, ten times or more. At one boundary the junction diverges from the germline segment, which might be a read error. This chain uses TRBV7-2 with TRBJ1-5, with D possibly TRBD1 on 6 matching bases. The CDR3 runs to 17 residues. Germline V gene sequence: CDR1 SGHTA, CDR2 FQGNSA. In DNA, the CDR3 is TGTGCCAGCAGCATAGCGGGGGACACAGGGCCTTGGCAGCCCCAGCATTTT. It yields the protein CASSIAGDTGPWQPQHF.

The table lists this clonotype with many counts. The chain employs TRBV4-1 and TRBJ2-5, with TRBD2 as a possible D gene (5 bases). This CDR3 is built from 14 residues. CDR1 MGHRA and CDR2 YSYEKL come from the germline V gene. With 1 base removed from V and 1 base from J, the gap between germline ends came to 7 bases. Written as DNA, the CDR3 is TGCGCCAGCAGCCAAGTGGACTCCCAAGAGACCCAGTACTTC. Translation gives CASSQVDSQETQYF.

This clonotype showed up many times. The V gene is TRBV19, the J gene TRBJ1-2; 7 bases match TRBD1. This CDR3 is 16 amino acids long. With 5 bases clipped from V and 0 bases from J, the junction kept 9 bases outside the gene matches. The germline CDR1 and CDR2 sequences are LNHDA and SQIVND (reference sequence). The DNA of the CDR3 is TGTGCCAGTAGTGTTACCGTCGGGACAGCTAACTATGGCTACACCTTC. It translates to CASSVTVGTANYGYTF.

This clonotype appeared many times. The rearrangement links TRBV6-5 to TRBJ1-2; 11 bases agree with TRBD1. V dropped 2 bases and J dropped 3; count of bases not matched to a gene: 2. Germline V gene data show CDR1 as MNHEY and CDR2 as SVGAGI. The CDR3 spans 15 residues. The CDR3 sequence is CASSYRDRGYYGYTF. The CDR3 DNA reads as TGTGCCAGCAGTTACAGGGACAGGGGGTACTATGGCTACACCTTC.

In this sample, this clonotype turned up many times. CDR3 sequence: CASSLEGLAEQFF. Here the CDR3 DNA reads TGCGCCAGCAGCTTGGAAGGGCTAGCGGAGCAGTTCTTC. The chain uses TRBV5-1 and TRBJ2-1; D perhaps matches TRBD2 (6 bases). From germline, CDR1 is SGHRS and CDR2 YFSETQ. The CDR3 runs 13 residues. Trimming stripped 0 bases from V and 10 bases from J, with 11 bases between. Variable domain in full (rest from reference TRBV5-1 and TRBJ2-1): KAGVTQTPRYLIKTRGQQVTLSCSPISGHRSVSWYQQTPGQGLQFLFEYFSETQRNKGNFPGRFSGRQFSNSRSEMNVSTLELGDSALYLCASSLEGLAEQFFGPGTRLTVL.

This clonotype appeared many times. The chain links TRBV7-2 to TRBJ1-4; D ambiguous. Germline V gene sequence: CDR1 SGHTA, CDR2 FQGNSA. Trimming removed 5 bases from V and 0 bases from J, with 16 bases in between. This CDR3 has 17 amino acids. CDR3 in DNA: TGTGCCAGCAGCGCAAGGAGGGCCGGGGCAACTAATGAAAAACTGTTTTTT. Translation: CASSARRAGATNEKLFF.

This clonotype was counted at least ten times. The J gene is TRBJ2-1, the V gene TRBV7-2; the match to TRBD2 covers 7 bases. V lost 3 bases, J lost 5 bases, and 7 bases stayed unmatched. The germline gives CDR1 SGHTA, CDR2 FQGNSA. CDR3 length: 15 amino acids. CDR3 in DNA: TGTGCCAGCAGCTTGGGTAGAGGGACTAACAATGAGCAGTTCTTC. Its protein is CASSLGRGTNNEQFF.

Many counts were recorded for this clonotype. In DNA form, the CDR3 reads TGTGCCAGCAGCTTGACCGGGACCCCATCCGAGCAGTACTTC. It codes for CASSLTGTPSEQYF. The chain combines TRBV5-4 with TRBJ2-7; the D call may be TRBD1 or TRBD2 (5 bases each). Trimming shortened V by 1 base and J by 6 bases, and 14 bases separated the two germline ends. The CDR3 runs 14 residues. Per germline, CDR1 SGHNT and CDR2 YYREEE (reference sequence).